A single sample gave rise to the 17 T cell receptor beta chains below, sequenced in a study of identical twins. TCRdb recomputed calls from the 5' RACE reads with MiXCR, one row per CDR3 protein. The sample records under 900,000 distinct CDR3 sequences, about 20% being singletons. These sequences were also reported in another study, on T cells expressing NK-cell markers.

Sequencing was carried out using PBMCs. These TCRs come from a woman under 30 in good health.

This rearrangement joins TRBV5-1 to TRBJ2-5; perhaps TRBD2 as D (5 bases). Germline V gene data show CDR1 as SGHRS and CDR2 as YFSETQ. The CDR3 is made up of 16 amino acids. The ends were cut back, 0 bases at V and 4 bases at J, with 16 bases in the middle. The chain's CDR3 is CASSLGRDSNGETQYF. CDR3 DNA: TGCGCCAGCAGCTTGGGTCGGGATTCTAATGGAGAGACCCAGTACTTC.

V is TRBV6-5 and J is TRBJ1-2; weak D call: TRBD1 (6 bases). There are 14 residues in the CDR3. Trimming took 2 bases from V and 5 from J, leaving 12 bases between them. Germline values: CDR1 MNHEY, CDR2 SVGAGI. CDR3 region: CASSYLGQQYGYTF. The DNA of the CDR3 is TGTGCCAGCAGTTACCTCGGACAGCAGTATGGCTACACCTTC.

In its sample, this clonotype was seen once. The chain has TRBV20-1 and TRBJ2-7; weak D call: TRBD2 (5 bases). There are 13 residues in the CDR3. Germline CDR1 and CDR2: DFQATT and SNEGSKA (reference sequence). V was pared by 6 bases and J by 6 bases, with 18 bases between. The CDR3 coding sequence is TGCAGTGCCAAGGACCTTCCAGGAGGCGAGCAGTACTTC. This sequence encodes CSAKDLPGGEQYF.

This clonotype was observed a handful of times. V and J are TRBV12-3 or TRBV12-4 and TRBJ2-7; TRBD1 might be the D (5 bases). The CDR3 is made up of 16 amino acids. V shed 6 bases and J shed 2 bases, with 20 bases lying between them. The DNA for the CDR3 is TGTGCCAGCAGCCTGACAGATCCTAGGGCCCCCTACGAGCAGTACTTC. Amino acids: CASSLTDPRAPYEQYF.

CDR3 nucleotide sequence: TGTGCCAGCAGCCAAGATCCTGGACTAGCTGGTTACTTC. This sequence encodes CASSQDPGLAGYF. The chain has TRBV3-1 and TRBJ2-7; 8 nucleotides agree with TRBD2. The germline gives CDR1 LGHDT, CDR2 YNNKEL (reference sequence). The junction had 8 bases not matched to a gene; V was cut back by 0 bases and J by 13 bases. The CDR3 is 13 residues long.

This chain uses TRBV21-1 with TRBJ1-4; the listed D gene, TRBD1, was not tested against the DNA. TRBV21-1 is given as a pseudogene. The CDR3 consists of 15 residues. The CDR3 coding sequence is TGTGCCAGCAGCAAAGGGTTTGACAGGGAGAGAAAACTGTTTTTT. Amino acids: CASSKGFDRERKLFF.

The rearrangement links TRBV6-1 to TRBJ1-4, with 9 positions matching TRBD1. V shed 6 bases and J 3 bases; nucleotides not matched to a gene: 8. Germline-derived CDR1 and CDR2 are MNHNS and SASEGT. This CDR3 contains 16 residues. For the CDR3, the DNA is TGTGCCAGCAGGGGACAGGGTTCATCACCTAATGAAAAACTGTTTTTT. Translated: CASRGQGSSPNEKLFF.

This clonotype was seen more than once but under ten times. V is TRBV6-1 and J is TRBJ2-7; 9 bases fit TRBD1. There are 15 residues in the CDR3. The V gene end was trimmed by 5 bases and the J gene end by 2 bases; junction bases not matched to a gene: 7. Germline V lookup: CDR1 MNHNS, CDR2 SASEGT. CDR3 DNA sequence: TGTGCCAGCAGTCCACAGGGGGCCATAACCTACGAGCAGTACTTC. This sequence encodes CASSPQGAITYEQYF.

The CDR3 DNA is TGTGCCAGTAGTATAGCGGCAGGCCCATTGGGCTACGAGCAGTACTTC. Translated, it gives CASSIAAGPLGYEQYF. J is TRBJ2-7 and V is TRBV19; D remains unclear. Trimming pared 1 base from V and 3 bases from J, leaving 16 bases between. From germline, CDR1 is LNHDA and CDR2 SQIVND (reference sequence). The CDR3 contains 16 residues.

This clonotype has just a few counts. This chain joins TRBV7-2 and TRBJ2-7, with TRBD2 matching 8 bases. The V gene's germline CDR1 is SGHTA and CDR2 FQGNSA. The CDR3 is made up of 13 amino acids. V lost 7 bases and J lost 6; bases outside the gene matches: 8. The CDR3 DNA follows: TGTGCCAGCACCCCAGGGACTAGTTCCGAGCAGTACTTC. This translates into CASTPGTSSEQYF.

This clonotype has a handful of counts. The rearrangement uses TRBV15 and TRBJ1-4, with TRBD1 matching over 7 bases. The CDR3 length is 14 residues. The V segment lost 1 base and the J segment 8 bases; nucleotides outside the gene matches: 4. Germline assignment: CDR1 LNHNV and CDR2 YYDKDF (reference sequence). The CDR3 region has the DNA TGTGCCACCAGCAGAGGACAGGGCGGAGAAAAACTGTTTTTT. Its translation: CATSRGQGGEKLFF.

This clonotype was recorded a few times. The J gene is TRBJ2-2, the V gene TRBV30; D is perhaps TRBD1 (6 bases). Trimming pared 3 bases from V and 0 bases from J, leaving 14 bases between. In germline, CDR1 is GTSNPN, CDR2 SVGIG (reference sequence). This CDR3 has 16 residues. The CDR3 loop reads CAWRVNRVANTGELFF. The CDR3 nucleotides are TGTGCCTGGAGGGTGAACAGGGTTGCGAACACCGGGGAGCTGTTTTTT.

The V and J genes are TRBV18 and TRBJ2-1; D uncertain. The CDR3 length is 13 residues. The V gene lost 1 base and the J gene lost 4 bases, with 5 bases spanning the gap. Germline values: CDR1 KGHSH, CDR2 LQKENI. The CDR3 sequence: CASSPQRYNEQFF. In DNA, the CDR3 is TGTGCCAGCTCACCACAAAGGTACAATGAGCAGTTCTTC.

This clonotype was detected many times. This chain joins TRBV12-3 or TRBV12-4 and TRBJ2-5, with 7 nucleotides matching TRBD1. V lost 6 bases to trimming and J lost 5 bases; unmatched junction nucleotides: 9. CDR3 length: 14 amino acids. The CDR3 here is CASSRQGWGETQYF. The CDR3 DNA is TGTGCCAGCAGCAGACAGGGATGGGGTGAGACCCAGTACTTC.

V usage is TRBV12-3 or TRBV12-4 and J usage is TRBJ2-5; TRBD2 might be the D (6 bases). The CDR3 length is 14 residues. V lost 5 bases, J lost 7 bases, and 17 bases lay in between. In DNA form, the CDR3 reads TGTGCCAGCAGTCTTCTAGCGCCCAAGGGGACCCAGTACTTC. Translated, it gives CASSLLAPKGTQYF.

The genes are TRBV20-1 and TRBJ2-4; D is perhaps TRBD1 (5 bases). The CDR3 spans 14 residues. The V and J ends lost 4 bases and 5 bases respectively, with 15 bases between them. Germline V gene data show CDR1 as DFQATT and CDR2 as SNEGSKA (reference sequence). The CDR3 sequence is CSATFPWGQNIQYF. Written as DNA, the CDR3 is TGCAGTGCTACCTTCCCCTGGGGCCAAAACATTCAGTACTTC.

This chain uses TRBV2 with TRBJ2-7; D is unclear. V lost 8 bases, J lost 3 bases, and 11 bases lay in between. The germline gives CDR1 SNHLY, CDR2 FYNNEI. This CDR3 is 12 amino acids long. The CDR3, as DNA: TGTGCCAGCGCCCTTACAAACTACGAGCAGTACTTC. Translating gives CASALTNYEQYF.